This T cell receptor beta chain derives from a study of cytomegalovirus exposure and HLA in healthy donors. At the level of the study: The Caucasian-associated ancestry cluster held roughly 80% of a few hundred genotyped donors. Points from the study as a whole: TCR beta V segments were, for the most part, productive about 87% or about 30% of the time in an earlier analysis.

In the PCR, 60 Vbeta and 13 Jbeta primers were used. TCRdb's table, derived via immunoSEQ multiplex PCR, lists solely in-frame clones and lacks some. The profile covers about 160,000 clones, with approximately 80% appearing a single time and under 6% taken by the ten largest. CDR1 and CDR2 from the germline V gene are PRHDT and FYEKMQ (reference sequence). The CDR3 runs 17 residues. J lost 5 bases, V lost 4 bases, and 14 bases had no gene match. For this clone: The target antigen is unknown.

The sequenced sample was PBMCs. This TCR came from a man aged 25-45 years in good health and CMV-seronegative. The chain couples TRBV13 to TRBJ1-1; 9 bases agree with TRBD1. The CDR3 DNA sequence: TGTGCCAGCAGCTCGCACAGGGGGCCAAGACAAGGGACTGAAGCTTTCTTT. It is translated as CASSSHRGPRQGTEAFF.